Sequencing of this T cell receptor (beta chain) was carried out in a study of T cells in Graves' hyperthyroidism and ophthalmopathy. Study-wide findings and caveats: From stable hyperthyroidism, ophthalmopathy was separated by a 13 V-J model. Blood also carried most thyroid clonotypes expanded above 0.001.

TCR beta CDR3 regions were amplified from RNA transcripts. During a first-round RT-PCR of the TCR CDR3, the HTBI primer set was used. TCRdb re-derived calls from the multiplex PCR reads in MiXCR, one entry per CDR3 protein. The sample has around 600,000 distinct CDR3 sequences; more than 12% are singletons. Researchers barred patients who had uncontrolled infection, other autoimmune disease, pregnancy or lactation. V lost 5 bases and J lost 1, with 8 bases in between. CDR3 length equals 14 residues. Germline CDR1 MGHRA, CDR2 YSYEKL. On this clonotype itself: Its antigen is currently unknown.

V gene TRBV4-1 combines with J gene TRBJ2-2, with D tentatively TRBD1 or TRBD2 (5 bases each). This clonotype was sampled from a woman aged 50 to 60 with Graves' ophthalmopathy. Sequencing was carried out using blood. The CDR3 region has the DNA TGCGCCAGCAGCAGGGACGAGAACACCGGGGAGCTGTTTTTT. Its translation: CASSRDENTGELFF.